These T cell receptor beta chains were read from a single sample in a study of T cell repertoires in cytomegalovirus infection. TCRdb reprocessed the reads via MiXCR and lists one record per CDR3 protein. The data hold approximately 250,000 distinct CDR3 sequences, with 6% to 8% observed a single time. What was sequenced was PBMCs. The receptors originated from a human donor in good health (CMV status not recorded). Some clones in this sample may be carry-over from other donors' samples. The CDR3 runs from the conserved cysteine through the conserved F or W. D genes are given only for firm matches. Rows give clone size only sometimes, using once, few, many, or a class for an expanded clone.

>many|TRBD1|TRBJ1-5|TRBV29-1|13
CSVGGGWDQPQHF
TGCAGCGTTGGAGGGGGCTGGGATCAGCCCCAGCATTTT
>many|-|TRBJ1-4|TRBV28|12
CASNGWNEKLFF
TGTGCCAGCAACGGGTGGAATGAAAAACTGTTTTTT
>-|-|TRBJ1-1|TRBV25-1|14
CASSGTGSNTEAFF
TGTGCCAGCAGTGGAACAGGATCGAACACTGAAGCTTTCTTT
>many|-|TRBJ1-5|TRBV12-3/TRBV12-4|13
CASSLNSAQPQHF
TGTGCCAGCAGTTTGAACAGCGCGCAGCCCCAGCATTTT
>many|-|TRBJ2-7|TRBV20-1|10
CSATDNEQYF
TGCAGTGCTACCGACAACGAGCAGTACTTC
>many|TRBD1|TRBJ2-1|TRBV10-3|18
CAISQSYSDRAYSNEQFF
TGTGCCATCAGTCAATCATACTCAGACAGGGCTTACTCCAATGAGCAGTTCTTC
>-|-|TRBJ1-1|TRBV20-1|11
CSARQSTEAFF
TGCAGTGCTAGACAGAGCACTGAAGCTTTCTTT
>-|TRBD1|TRBJ2-1|TRBV30|15
CAWRRDRVRGNEQFF
TGTGCCTGGAGGAGGGACAGGGTTCGAGGTAATGAGCAGTTCTTC
>many|TRBD1|TRBJ2-1|TRBV23-1|17
CASSHLPDRDSYNEQFF
TGCGCCAGCAGTCACCTCCCGGACAGGGATTCCTACAATGAGCAGTTCTTC
>-|-|TRBJ1-5|TRBV12-3/TRBV12-4|12
CASNRAGQPQHF
TGTGCCAGCAACAGGGCCGGCCAGCCCCAGCATTTT
>many|-|TRBJ1-1|TRBV7-3|14
CASSPTAAGSEAFF
TGTGCCAGCAGCCCGACCGCTGCAGGCAGTGAAGCTTTCTTT
>many|-|TRBJ2-1|TRBV5-6|15
CASRHAPIGTDEQFF
TGTGCCAGCAGACATGCCCCGATCGGGACTGATGAGCAGTTCTTC
>many|-|TRBJ1-1|TRBV5-6|15
CASSPGQRMNTEAFF
TGTGCCAGCAGCCCTGGACAGAGAATGAACACTGAAGCTTTCTTT
>many|-|TRBJ2-2|TRBV11-2|14
CASSGRENTGELFF
TGTGCCAGCAGCGGACGGGAGAACACCGGGGAGCTGTTTTTT
>many|TRBD1|TRBJ1-1|TRBV12-3/TRBV12-4|13
CASRQGQITEAFF
TGTGCCAGCAGACAGGGGCAAATAACTGAAGCTTTCTTT
>many|-|TRBJ2-6|TRBV14|13
CASSQAGANVLTF
TGTGCCAGCAGCCAAGCCGGGGCCAACGTCCTGACTTTC
>many|TRBD2|TRBJ2-1|TRBV20-1|15
CSARAIAGIYNEQFF
TGCAGTGCTAGAGCCATAGCGGGGATATACAATGAGCAGTTCTTC
>many|TRBD1|TRBJ1-5|TRBV7-2|15
CASSRGQGGNQPQHF
TGTGCCAGCAGCCGCGGACAGGGTGGCAATCAGCCCCAGCATTTT
>-|-|TRBJ1-1|TRBV3-1|14
CASSQDRGSAEAFF
TGTGCCAGCAGCCAAGACAGGGGCAGTGCTGAAGCTTTCTTT
>many|-|TRBJ2-5|TRBV7-2|13
CASSLGRPETQYF
TGTGCCAGCAGCTTAGGGAGGCCGGAGACCCAGTACTTC
>few|TRBD1|TRBJ2-1|TRBV9|15
CASSVVGTGGNEQFF
TGTGCCAGCAGCGTAGTTGGGACAGGGGGCAATGAGCAGTTCTTC
>-|TRBD1|TRBJ1-4|TRBV29-1|14
CSGKGQATNEKLFF
TGCAGCGGCAAGGGACAGGCAACTAATGAAAAACTGTTTTTT
>-|-|TRBJ2-1|TRBV14|15
CASSQDGGAYNEQFF
TGTGCCAGCAGCCAAGATGGCGGGGCATACAATGAGCAGTTCTTC
>many|-|TRBJ2-1|TRBV6-2/TRBV6-3|14
CASSYSTAYNEQFF
TGTGCCAGCAGTTACTCCACAGCCTACAATGAGCAGTTCTTC
>few|-|TRBJ2-2|TRBV5-1|15
CASTNQHGATGELFF
TGCGCCAGCACCAACCAACACGGGGCTACCGGGGAGCTGTTTTTT
>many|-|TRBJ2-6|TRBV7-2|15
CASSSHSSGANVLTF
TGTGCCAGCAGCTCCCACAGCTCTGGGGCCAACGTCCTGACTTTC
>-|TRBD1|TRBJ1-2|TRBV4-3|14
CASSQSTGAGGYTF
TGCGCCAGCAGCCAATCGACAGGGGCAGGTGGCTACACCTTC
>many|-|TRBJ2-7|TRBV20-1|16
CSALSPGGARGLEQYF
TGCAGTGCCCTCTCCCCTGGAGGGGCGCGGGGGCTCGAGCAGTACTTC
>many|-|TRBJ2-5|TRBV7-2|16
CASSPPGILLQETQYF
TGTGCCAGCAGCCCCCCGGGGATCCTGCTCCAAGAGACCCAGTACTTC
>many|-|TRBJ1-5|TRBV6-5|13
CASSYDSNQPQHF
TGTGCCAGCAGTTACGATAGCAATCAGCCCCAGCATTTT
>many|-|TRBJ2-7|TRBV3-1|16
CASSQDRWTVTYEQYF
TGTGCCAGCAGCCAAGATCGGTGGACAGTCACCTACGAGCAGTACTTC
>many|-|TRBJ1-2|TRBV20-1|12
CSASGPSPGYTF
TGCAGTGCTAGCGGTCCCTCCCCTGGCTACACCTTC
>few|-|TRBJ1-4|TRBV2|14
CASSERAGGEKLFF
TGTGCCAGCAGTGAAAGGGCCGGTGGGGAAAAACTGTTTTTT
>many|TRBD1|TRBJ2-7|TRBV27|14
CASSLAGGFYEQYF
TGTGCCAGCAGTTTAGCAGGGGGTTTCTACGAGCAGTACTTC
>many|-|TRBJ2-1|TRBV20-1|13
CSARASEGVEQFF
TGCAGTGCTAGAGCTTCTGAAGGGGTGGAGCAGTTCTTC
>many|-|TRBJ1-4|TRBV7-2|15
CASSLLGRGNEKLFF
TGTGCCAGCAGCTTATTGGGGAGGGGTAATGAAAAACTGTTTTTT
>-|-|TRBJ2-6|TRBV7-9|15
CASSYPRRGANVLTF
TGTGCCAGCAGCTATCCACGGCGAGGGGCCAACGTCCTGACTTTC
>many|TRBD1|TRBJ1-2|TRBV7-6|15
CASSPAGQGDFGYTF
TGTGCCAGCAGCCCTGCGGGACAGGGGGATTTTGGCTACACCTTC
>many|-|TRBJ2-7|TRBV7-2|13
CASSLGFTYEQYF
TGTGCCAGCAGCTTAGGCTTTACCTACGAGCAGTACTTC
>once|-|TRBJ2-5|TRBV5-5|17
CASSFLTGLKDSETQYF
TGTGCCAGCAGTTTCTTGACGGGACTCAAGGATTCTGAGACCCAGTACTTC
>many|-|TRBJ2-5|TRBV20-1|12
CSATPTWETQYF
TGCAGTGCCACCCCTACTTGGGAGACCCAGTACTTC
>few|-|TRBJ2-7|TRBV7-9|17
CASSGPVIRADSYEQYF
TGTGCCAGCAGCGGACCGGTTATCCGGGCCGATTCGTACGAGCAGTACTTC
>many|-|TRBJ1-1|TRBV5-1|14
CASSFPGRGTEAFF
TGCGCCAGCAGCTTCCCGGGGAGGGGCACTGAAGCTTTCTTT
>many|-|TRBJ1-6|TRBV23-1|12
CANGVYNSPLHF
TGCGCCAACGGGGTGTATAATTCACCCCTCCACTTT
>many|-|TRBJ2-2|TRBV7-9|15
CASSSLRTGGGELFF
TGTGCCAGCAGCTCCCTGAGGACCGGGGGCGGGGAGCTGTTTTTT
>many|-|TRBJ2-7|TRBV7-9|13
CASSSDSTYEQYF
TGTGCCAGCAGCTCCGACAGTACCTACGAGCAGTACTTC
>few|-|TRBJ1-4|TRBV20-1|13
CSATGRMREKLFF
TGCAGTGCCACAGGGCGTATGCGAGAAAAACTGTTTTTT
>many|TRBD2|TRBJ2-7|TRBV7-8|15
CASSFTAGGDYEQYF
TGTGCCAGCAGCTTTACAGCGGGGGGAGACTACGAGCAGTACTTC